The present T cell receptor (beta chain) was sequenced within a study of T cells in Graves' hyperthyroidism and ophthalmopathy. The germline CDR1 and CDR2 sequences are LNHDA and SQIVND (reference sequence). Trimming removed 3 bases from V and 0 bases from J, with 6 bases in between. The CDR3 is 14 amino acids. The study, taken as a whole, reports: Ophthalmopathy was told apart from stable hyperthyroidism by a 13 V-J model. Ophthalmopathy got predicted by the model a median 6.5 months before its onset.

The study excluded patients with uncontrolled infection, other autoimmune disease, pregnancy or lactation. Clinical symptoms, serum thyroxine, TRAb, thyroid ultrasound and orbital computed tomography established diagnosis. This clonotype turned up a few times. The antigen is unknown. Amplification yielded TCR beta CDR3 regions, with RNA transcripts as the source. HTBI primers were used for first-round RT-PCR of the TCR CDR3. MiXCR, applied by TCRdb to the multiplex PCR reads, yields one record per CDR3 protein. The sample consists of around 210,000 distinct CDR3 sequences, around 16% of them appearing once.

The sequence was collected from a woman between 50 and 59 years old with Graves' hyperthyroidism. The sequenced sample was blood. The chain uses TRBV19 and TRBJ1-3, with D unresolved. CDR3 nucleotide sequence: TGTGCCAGTAGTATGGGCAGCTCTGGAAACACCATATATTTT. It is translated as CASSMGSSGNTIYF.